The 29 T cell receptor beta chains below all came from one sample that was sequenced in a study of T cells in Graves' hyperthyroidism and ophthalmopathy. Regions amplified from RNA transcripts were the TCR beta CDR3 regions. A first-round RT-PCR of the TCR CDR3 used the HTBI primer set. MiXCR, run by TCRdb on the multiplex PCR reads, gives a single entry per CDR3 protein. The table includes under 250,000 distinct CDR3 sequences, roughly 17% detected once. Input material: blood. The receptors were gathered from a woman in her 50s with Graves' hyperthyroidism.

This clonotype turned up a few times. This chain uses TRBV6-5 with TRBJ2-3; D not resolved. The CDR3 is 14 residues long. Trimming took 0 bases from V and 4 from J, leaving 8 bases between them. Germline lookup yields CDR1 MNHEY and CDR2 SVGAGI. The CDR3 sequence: CASSYSPFSDTQYF. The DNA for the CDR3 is TGTGCCAGCAGTTACTCGCCGTTTTCAGATACGCAGTATTTT.

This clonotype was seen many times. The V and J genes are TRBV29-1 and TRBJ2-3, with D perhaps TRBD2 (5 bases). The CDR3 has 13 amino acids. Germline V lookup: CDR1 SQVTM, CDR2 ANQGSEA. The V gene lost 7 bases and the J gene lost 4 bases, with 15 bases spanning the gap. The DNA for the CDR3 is TGCAGCGCCGGACTCCTCGGGGCAGATACGCAGTATTTT. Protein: CSAGLLGADTQYF.

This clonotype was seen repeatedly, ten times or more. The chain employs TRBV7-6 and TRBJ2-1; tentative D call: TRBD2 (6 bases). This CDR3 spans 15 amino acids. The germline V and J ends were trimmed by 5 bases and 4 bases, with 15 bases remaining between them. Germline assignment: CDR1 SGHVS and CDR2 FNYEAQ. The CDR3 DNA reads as TGTGCCAGCAGCCCCCTCGGGAGTAGTTACAATGAGCAGTTCTTC. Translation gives CASSPLGSSYNEQFF.

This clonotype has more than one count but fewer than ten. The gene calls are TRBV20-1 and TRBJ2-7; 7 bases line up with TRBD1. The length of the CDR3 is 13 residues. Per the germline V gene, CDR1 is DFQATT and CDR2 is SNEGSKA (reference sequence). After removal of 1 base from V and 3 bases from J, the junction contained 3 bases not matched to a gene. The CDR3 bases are TGCAGTGCTAGAGGGGCAGGGGGCTACGAGCAGTACTTC. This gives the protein CSARGAGGYEQYF.

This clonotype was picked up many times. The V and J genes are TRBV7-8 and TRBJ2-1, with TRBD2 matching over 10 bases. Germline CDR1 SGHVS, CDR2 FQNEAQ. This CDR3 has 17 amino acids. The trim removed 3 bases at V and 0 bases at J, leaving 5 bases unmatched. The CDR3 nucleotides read TGTGCCAGCAGCTTTCTTCGGACTAGCGGCTCCTACAATGAGCAGTTCTTC. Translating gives CASSFLRTSGSYNEQFF.

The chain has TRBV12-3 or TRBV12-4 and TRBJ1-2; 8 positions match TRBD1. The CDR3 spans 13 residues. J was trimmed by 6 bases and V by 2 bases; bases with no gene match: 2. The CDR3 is CASSLKTGDGYTF. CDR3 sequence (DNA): TGTGCCAGCAGTTTAAAGACAGGGGATGGCTACACCTTC.

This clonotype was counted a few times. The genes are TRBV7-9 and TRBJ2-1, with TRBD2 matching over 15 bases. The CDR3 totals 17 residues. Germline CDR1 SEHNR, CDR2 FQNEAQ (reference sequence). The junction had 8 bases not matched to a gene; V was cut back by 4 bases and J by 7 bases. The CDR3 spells CASSSWTSGRAENEQFF. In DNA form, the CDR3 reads TGTGCCAGCAGCTCCTGGACTAGCGGGAGGGCTGAGAATGAGCAGTTCTTC.

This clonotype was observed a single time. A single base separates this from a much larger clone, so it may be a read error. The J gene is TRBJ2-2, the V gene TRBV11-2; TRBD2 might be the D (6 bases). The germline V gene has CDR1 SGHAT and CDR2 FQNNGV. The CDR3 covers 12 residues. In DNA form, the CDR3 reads TGTGCCAGCAGCTACTTCTCCGGGGGGCTGTTTTTT. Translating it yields CASSYFSGGLFF.

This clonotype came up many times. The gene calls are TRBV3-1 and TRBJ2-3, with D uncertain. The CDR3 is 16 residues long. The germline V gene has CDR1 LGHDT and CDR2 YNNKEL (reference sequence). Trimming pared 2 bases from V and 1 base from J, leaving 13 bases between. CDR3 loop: CASSQFGGEGTDTQYF. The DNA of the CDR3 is TGTGCCAGCAGCCAATTTGGCGGAGAGGGCACAGATACGCAGTATTTT.

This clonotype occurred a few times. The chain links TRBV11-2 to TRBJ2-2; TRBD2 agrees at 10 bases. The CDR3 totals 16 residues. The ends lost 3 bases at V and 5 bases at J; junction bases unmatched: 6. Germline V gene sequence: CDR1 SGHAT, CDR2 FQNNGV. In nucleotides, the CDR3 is TGTGCCAGCAGCTTCCCTAGCGGGAGTGGGACCGGGGAGCTGTTTTTT. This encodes CASSFPSGSGTGELFF. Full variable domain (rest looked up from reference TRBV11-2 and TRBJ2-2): EAGVAQSPRYKIIEKRQSVAFWCNPISGHATLYWYQQILGQGPKLLIQFQNNGVVDDSQLPKDRFSAERLKGVDSTLKIQPAKLEDSAVYLCASSFPSGSGTGELFFGEGSRLTVL.

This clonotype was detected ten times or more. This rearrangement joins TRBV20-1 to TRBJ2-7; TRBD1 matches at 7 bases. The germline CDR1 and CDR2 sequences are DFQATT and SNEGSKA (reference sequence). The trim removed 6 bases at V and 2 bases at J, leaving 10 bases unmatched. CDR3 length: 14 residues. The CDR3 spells CSASRDREAYEQYF. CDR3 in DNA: TGCAGTGCGAGCAGAGACAGGGAAGCCTACGAGCAGTACTTC.

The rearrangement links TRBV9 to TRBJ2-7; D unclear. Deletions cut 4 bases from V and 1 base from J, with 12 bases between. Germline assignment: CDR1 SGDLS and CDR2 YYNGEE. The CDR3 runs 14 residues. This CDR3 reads CASSLLAASYEQYF. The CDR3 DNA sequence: TGTGCCAGCAGCCTACTGGCGGCATCCTACGAGCAGTACTTC.

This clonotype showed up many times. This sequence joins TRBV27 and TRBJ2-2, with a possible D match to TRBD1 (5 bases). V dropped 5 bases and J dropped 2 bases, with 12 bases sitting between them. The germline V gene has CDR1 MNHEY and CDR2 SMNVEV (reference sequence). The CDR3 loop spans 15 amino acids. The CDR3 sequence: CASSATVLNTGELFF. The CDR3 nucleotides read TGTGCCAGCAGTGCGACAGTTCTCAACACCGGGGAGCTGTTTTTT.

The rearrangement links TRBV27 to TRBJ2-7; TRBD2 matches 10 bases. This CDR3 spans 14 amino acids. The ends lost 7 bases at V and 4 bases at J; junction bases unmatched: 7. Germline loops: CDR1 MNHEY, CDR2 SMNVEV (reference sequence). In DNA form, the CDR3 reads TGTGCCAGCAACCCCGGGACTAGCGCGTACGAGCAGTACTTC. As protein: CASNPGTSAYEQYF.

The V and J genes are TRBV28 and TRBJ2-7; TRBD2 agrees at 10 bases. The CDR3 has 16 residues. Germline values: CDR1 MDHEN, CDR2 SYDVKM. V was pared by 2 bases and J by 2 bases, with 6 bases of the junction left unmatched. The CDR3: CASSLPSSGGTYEQYF. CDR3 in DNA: TGTGCCAGCAGTTTACCGTCTAGCGGGGGAACCTACGAGCAGTACTTC.

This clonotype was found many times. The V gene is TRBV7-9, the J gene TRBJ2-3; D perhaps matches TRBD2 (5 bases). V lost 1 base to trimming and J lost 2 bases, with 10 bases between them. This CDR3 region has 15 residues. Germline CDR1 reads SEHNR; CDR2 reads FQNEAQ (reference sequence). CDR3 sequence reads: CASSLGSVNTDTQYF. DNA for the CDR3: TGTGCCAGCAGCTTAGGTAGCGTAAACACAGATACGCAGTATTTT.

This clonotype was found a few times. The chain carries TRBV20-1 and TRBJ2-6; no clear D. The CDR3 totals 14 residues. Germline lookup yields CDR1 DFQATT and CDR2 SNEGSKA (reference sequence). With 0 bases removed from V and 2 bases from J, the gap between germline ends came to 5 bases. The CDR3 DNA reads TGCAGTGCTAGAGAACCTGCTGGGGCCAACGTCCTGACTTTC. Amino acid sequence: CSAREPAGANVLTF.

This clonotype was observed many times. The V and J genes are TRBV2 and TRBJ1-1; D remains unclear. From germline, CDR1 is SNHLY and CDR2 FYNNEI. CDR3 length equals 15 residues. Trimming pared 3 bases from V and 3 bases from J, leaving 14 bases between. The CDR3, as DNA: TGTGCCAGCAGTGACGCCCCGGCCCGAGACACTGAAGCTTTCTTT. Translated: CASSDAPARDTEAFF. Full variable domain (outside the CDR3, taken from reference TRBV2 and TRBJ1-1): EPEVTQTPSHQVTQMGQEVILRCVPISNHLYFYWYRQILGQKVEFLVSFYNNEISEKSEIFDDQFSVERPDGSNFTLKIRSTKLEDSAMYFCASSDAPARDTEAFFGQGTRLTVV.

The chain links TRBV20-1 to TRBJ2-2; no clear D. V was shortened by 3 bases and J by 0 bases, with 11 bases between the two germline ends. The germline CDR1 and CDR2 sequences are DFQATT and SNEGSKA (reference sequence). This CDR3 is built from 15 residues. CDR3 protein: CSASPAESNTGELFF. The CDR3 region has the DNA TGCAGTGCTAGTCCCGCGGAATCGAACACCGGGGAGCTGTTTTTT.

This CDR3 is CAISESGLEGSPLHF. CDR3 DNA: TGTGCCATCAGTGAGTCTGGGTTGGAGGGCTCACCCCTCCACTTT. The chain has TRBV10-3 and TRBJ1-6; no clear D. Trimming took off 0 bases at V and 10 bases at J, with 13 bases between the two ends. The length of the CDR3 is 15 residues. Germline CDR1 and CDR2: ENHRY and SYGVKD.

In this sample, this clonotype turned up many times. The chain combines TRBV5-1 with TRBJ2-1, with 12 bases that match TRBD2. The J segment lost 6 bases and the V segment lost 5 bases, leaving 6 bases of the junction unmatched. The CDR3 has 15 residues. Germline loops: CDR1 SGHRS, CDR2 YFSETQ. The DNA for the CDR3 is TGCGCCAGCAGTCCCGGACTAGCGGGGACCAATGAGCAGTTCTTC. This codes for CASSPGLAGTNEQFF.

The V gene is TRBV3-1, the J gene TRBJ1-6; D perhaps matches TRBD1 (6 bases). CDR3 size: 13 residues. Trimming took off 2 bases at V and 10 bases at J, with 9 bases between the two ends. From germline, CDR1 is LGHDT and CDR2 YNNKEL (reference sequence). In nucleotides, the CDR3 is TGTGCCAGCAGCCAAAACAGGGCCTCACCCCTCCACTTT. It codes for CASSQNRASPLHF.

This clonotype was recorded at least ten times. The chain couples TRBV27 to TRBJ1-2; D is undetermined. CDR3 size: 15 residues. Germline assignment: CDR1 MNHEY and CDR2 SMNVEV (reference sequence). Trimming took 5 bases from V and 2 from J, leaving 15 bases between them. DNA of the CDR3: TGTGCCAGCAGTCCCGTCTTGACCGGGAACTATGGCTACACCTTC. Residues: CASSPVLTGNYGYTF.

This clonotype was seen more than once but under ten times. Here the CDR3 reads CASSQDFRTALGEKLFF. CDR3 in DNA: TGCGCCAGCAGCCAAGATTTTAGGACAGCCCTGGGTGAAAAACTGTTTTTT. The chain uses TRBV4-1 and TRBJ1-4, with D possibly TRBD1 on 6 matching bases. V was trimmed by 0 bases and J by 7 bases, leaving 18 bases between them. The CDR3 length is 17 residues. CDR1 is MGHRA and CDR2 is YSYEKL in the germline V gene.

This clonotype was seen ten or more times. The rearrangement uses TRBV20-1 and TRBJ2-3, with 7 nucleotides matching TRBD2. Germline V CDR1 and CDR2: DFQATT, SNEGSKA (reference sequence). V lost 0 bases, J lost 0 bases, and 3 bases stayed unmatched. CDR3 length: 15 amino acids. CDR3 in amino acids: CSARDASGSTDTQYF. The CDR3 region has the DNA TGCAGTGCTAGAGATGCTAGCGGAAGCACAGATACGCAGTATTTT.

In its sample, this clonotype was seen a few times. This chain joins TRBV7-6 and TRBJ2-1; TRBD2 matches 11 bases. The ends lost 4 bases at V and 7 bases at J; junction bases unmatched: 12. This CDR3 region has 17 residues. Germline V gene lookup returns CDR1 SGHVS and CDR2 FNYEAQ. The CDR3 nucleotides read TGTGCCAGCAGCTCCCGGACTAGCGGGCAAACCTTTAATGAGCAGTTCTTC. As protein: CASSSRTSGQTFNEQFF. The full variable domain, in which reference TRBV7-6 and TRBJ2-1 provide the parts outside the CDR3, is GAGVSQSPRYKVTKRGQDVALRCDPISGHVSLYWYRQALGQGPEFLTYFNYEAQQDKSGLPNDRFSAERPEGSISTLTIQRTEQRDSAMYRCASSSRTSGQTFNEQFFGPGTRLTVL.

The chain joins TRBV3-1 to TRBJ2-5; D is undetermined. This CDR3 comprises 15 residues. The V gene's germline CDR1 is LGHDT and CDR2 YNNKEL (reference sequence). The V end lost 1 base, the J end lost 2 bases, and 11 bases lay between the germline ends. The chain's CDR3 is CASSQGPTSQETQYF. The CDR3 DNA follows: TGTGCCAGCAGCCAAGGTCCGACATCACAAGAGACCCAGTACTTC.

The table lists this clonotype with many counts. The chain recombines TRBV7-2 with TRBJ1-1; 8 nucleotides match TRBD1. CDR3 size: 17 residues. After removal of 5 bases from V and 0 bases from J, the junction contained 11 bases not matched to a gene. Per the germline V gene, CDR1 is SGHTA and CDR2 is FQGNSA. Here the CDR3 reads CASSLRTGFGMNTEAFF. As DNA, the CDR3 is TGTGCCAGCAGCCTACGGACAGGGTTCGGTATGAACACTGAAGCTTTCTTT.

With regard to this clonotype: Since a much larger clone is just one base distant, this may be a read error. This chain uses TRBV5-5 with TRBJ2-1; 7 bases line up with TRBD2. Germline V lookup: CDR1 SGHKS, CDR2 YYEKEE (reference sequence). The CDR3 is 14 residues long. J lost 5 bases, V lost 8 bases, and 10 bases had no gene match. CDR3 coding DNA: TGTGCCAGTAGACCTGGGGAGGGCCACAATGAGCAGTTCTTC. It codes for CASRPGEGHNEQFF.